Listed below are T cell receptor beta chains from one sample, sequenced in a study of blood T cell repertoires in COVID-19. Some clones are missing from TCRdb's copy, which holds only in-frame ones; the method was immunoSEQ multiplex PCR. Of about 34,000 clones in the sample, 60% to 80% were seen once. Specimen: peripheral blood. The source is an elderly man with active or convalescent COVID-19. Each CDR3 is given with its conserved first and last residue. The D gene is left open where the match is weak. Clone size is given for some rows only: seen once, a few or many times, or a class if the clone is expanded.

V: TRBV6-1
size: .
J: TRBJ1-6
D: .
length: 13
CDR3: CASSEAAGSPLHF
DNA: TGTGCCAGCAGTGAAGCTGCAGGTTCACCCCTCCACTTT

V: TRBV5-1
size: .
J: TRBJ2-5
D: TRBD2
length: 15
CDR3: CASSLWTSGRETQYF
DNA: TGCGCCAGCAGCCTGTGGACTAGCGGGAGGGAGACCCAGTACTTC

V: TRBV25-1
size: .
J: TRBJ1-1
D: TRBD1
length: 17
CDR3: CASSPGTGGAQNTEAFF
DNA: TGTGCCAGCAGCCCCGGGACAGGGGGCGCGCAGAACACTGAAGCTTTCTTT

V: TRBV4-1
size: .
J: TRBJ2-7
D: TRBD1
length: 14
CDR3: CASSPGQVPYEQYF
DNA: TGCGCCAGCAGCCCTGGACAGGTTCCCTACGAGCAGTACTTC

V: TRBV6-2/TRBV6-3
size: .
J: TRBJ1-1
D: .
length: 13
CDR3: CASSYSSRTEAFF
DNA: TGTGCCAGCAGTTACTCTAGTCGGACTGAAGCTTTCTTT

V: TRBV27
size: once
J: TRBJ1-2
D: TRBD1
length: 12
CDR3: CASRRDRGGYTF
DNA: TGTGCCAGCAGGCGGGACAGGGGTGGCTACACCTTC

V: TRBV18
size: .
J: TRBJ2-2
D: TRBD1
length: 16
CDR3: CASSPPTGQGSGELFF
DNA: TGTGCCAGCTCACCGCCAACGGGACAGGGGTCCGGGGAGCTGTTTTTT

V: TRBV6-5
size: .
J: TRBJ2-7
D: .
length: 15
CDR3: CASSPQVRVSYEQYF
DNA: TGTGCCAGCAGCCCCCAGGTGAGGGTCTCCTACGAGCAGTACTTC

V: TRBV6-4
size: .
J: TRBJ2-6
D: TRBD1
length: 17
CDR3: CASSVGPGGIGANVLTF
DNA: TGTGCCAGCAGTGTTGGGCCAGGGGGAATCGGGGCCAACGTCCTGACTTTC

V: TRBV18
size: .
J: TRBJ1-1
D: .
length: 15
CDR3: CASSPLRDWGTEAFF
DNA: TGTGCCAGCTCACCACTGAGGGATTGGGGCACTGAAGCTTTCTTT

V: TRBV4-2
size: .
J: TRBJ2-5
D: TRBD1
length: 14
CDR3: CASSRTGDQETQYF
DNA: TGTGCCAGCAGCCGGACAGGGGATCAAGAGACCCAGTACTTC

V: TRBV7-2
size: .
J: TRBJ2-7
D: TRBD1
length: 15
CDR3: CASSLVGTGDVEQYF
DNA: TGTGCCAGCAGCTTAGTAGGGACAGGGGATGTCGAGCAGTACTTC

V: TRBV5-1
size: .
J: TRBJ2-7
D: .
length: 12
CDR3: CASSLEGYEQYF
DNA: TGCGCCAGCAGTCTGGAGGGGTACGAGCAGTACTTC

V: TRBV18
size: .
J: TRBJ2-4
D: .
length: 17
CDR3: CASSSRREFSVKNIQYF
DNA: TGTGCCAGCTCCTCCAGACGGGAATTTAGCGTCAAAAACATTCAGTACTTC

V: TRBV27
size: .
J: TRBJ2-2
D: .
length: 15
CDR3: CASRPWGVDTGELFF
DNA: TGTGCCAGCAGACCGTGGGGGGTCGACACCGGGGAGCTGTTTTTT

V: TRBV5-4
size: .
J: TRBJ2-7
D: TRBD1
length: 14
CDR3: CASSRTGSEYEQYF
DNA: TGTGCCAGCAGCCGGACAGGGTCGGAGTACGAGCAGTACTTC

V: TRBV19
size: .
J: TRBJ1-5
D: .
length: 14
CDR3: CASSGDRSNQPQHF
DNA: TGTGCCAGTAGTGGTGACAGGTCCAATCAGCCCCAGCATTTT

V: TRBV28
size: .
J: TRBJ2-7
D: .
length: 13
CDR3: CASSQGTVYEQYF
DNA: TGTGCCAGCAGCCAGGGGACGGTCTACGAGCAGTACTTC

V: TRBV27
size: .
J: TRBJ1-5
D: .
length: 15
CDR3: CASSLWAGRGQPQHF
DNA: TGTGCCAGCAGTTTATGGGCAGGGAGGGGTCAGCCCCAGCATTTT

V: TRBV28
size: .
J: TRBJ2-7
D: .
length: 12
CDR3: CASRQGLREQYF
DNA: TGTGCCAGCAGACAAGGACTACGCGAGCAGTACTTC

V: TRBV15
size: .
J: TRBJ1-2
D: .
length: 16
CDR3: CATSNSYLGGNYGYTF
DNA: TGTGCCACCAGCAATTCTTACCTGGGGGGAAACTATGGCTACACCTTC

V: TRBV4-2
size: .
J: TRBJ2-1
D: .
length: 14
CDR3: CASSQGGSSDEQFF
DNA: TGTGCCAGCAGCCAAGGGGGCTCTAGTGATGAGCAGTTCTTC

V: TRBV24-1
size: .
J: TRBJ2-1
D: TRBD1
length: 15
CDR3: CATSDRDRAYNEQFF
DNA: TGTGCCACCAGCGACCGGGACAGGGCATACAATGAGCAGTTCTTC

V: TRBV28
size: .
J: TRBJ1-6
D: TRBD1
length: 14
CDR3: CASSFTGANSPLHF
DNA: TGTGCCAGCAGTTTTACAGGGGCTAATTCACCCCTCCACTTT

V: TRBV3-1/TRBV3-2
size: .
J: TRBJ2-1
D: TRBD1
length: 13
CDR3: CASSRQGYNEQFF
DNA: TGTGCCAGCAGCCGACAGGGTTACAATGAGCAGTTCTTC

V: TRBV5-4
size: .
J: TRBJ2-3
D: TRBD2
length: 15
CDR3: CASSPGTSGRDTQYF
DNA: TGTGCCAGCAGCCCTGGTACTAGCGGGAGAGATACGCAGTATTTT

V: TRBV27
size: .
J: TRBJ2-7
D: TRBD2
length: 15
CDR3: CASSKLASSSYEQYF
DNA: TGTGCCAGCAGTAAACTAGCGTCAAGCTCCTACGAGCAGTACTTC

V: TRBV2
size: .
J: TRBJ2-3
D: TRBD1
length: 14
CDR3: CASTGQGAADTQYF
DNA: TGTGCCAGCACGGGACAGGGGGCGGCAGATACGCAGTATTTT

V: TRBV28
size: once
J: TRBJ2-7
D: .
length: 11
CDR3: CASSQYYEQYF
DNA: TGTGCCAGCAGTCAGTACTACGAGCAGTACTTC

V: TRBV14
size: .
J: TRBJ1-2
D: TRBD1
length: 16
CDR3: CASSPLGQGRGYGYTF
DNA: TGTGCCAGCAGCCCGCTGGGACAGGGGAGGGGATATGGCTACACCTTC

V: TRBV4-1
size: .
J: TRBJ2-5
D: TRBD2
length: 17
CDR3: CASSQDSLAGGVETQYF
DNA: TGCGCCAGCAGCCAAGATTCCCTAGCGGGAGGGGTAGAGACCCAGTACTTC

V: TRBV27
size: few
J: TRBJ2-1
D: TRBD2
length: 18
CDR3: CASRGLAGGPVTYNEQFF
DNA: TGTGCCAGCAGGGGACTAGCGGGAGGGCCAGTAACCTACAATGAGCAGTTCTTC

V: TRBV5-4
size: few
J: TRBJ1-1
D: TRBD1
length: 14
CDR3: CASRTGQGDTEAFF
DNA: TGTGCCAGCAGAACCGGACAGGGGGACACTGAAGCTTTCTTT

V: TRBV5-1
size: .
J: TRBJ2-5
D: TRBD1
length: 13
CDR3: CASRDRVGETQYF
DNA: TGCGCCAGCAGAGACAGGGTTGGAGAGACCCAGTACTTC

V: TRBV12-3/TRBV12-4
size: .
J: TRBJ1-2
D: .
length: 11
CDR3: CASSLTEGYTF
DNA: TGTGCCAGCAGTTTAACAGAGGGCTACACCTTC

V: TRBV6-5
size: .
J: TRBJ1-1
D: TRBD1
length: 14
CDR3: CASKRGQGGTEAFF
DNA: TGTGCCAGCAAACGGGGACAGGGCGGTACTGAAGCTTTCTTT